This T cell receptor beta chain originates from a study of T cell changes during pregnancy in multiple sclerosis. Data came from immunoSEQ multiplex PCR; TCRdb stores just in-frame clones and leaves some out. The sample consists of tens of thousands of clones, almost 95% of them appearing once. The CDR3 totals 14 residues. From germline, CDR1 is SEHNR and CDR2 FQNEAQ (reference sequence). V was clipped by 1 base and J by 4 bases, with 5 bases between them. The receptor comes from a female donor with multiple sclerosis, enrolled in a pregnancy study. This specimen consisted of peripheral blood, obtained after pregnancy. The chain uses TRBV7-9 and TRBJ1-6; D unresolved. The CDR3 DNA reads TGTGCCAGCAGCTTAGACATTTATAATTCACCCCTCCACTTT. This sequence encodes CASSLDIYNSPLHF.